This TCR beta chain was sequenced during a study of cytomegalovirus exposure and HLA in healthy donors. Study-level results: Reportedly, cytomegalovirus status was diagnosed with high sensitivity and specificity. Researchers counted 150 to 200 TCR beta chains as cytomegalovirus-associated.

V gave up 4 bases and J gave up 1 base; unmatched junction bases: 9. In germline, CDR1 is SGHRS, CDR2 YFSETQ. The CDR3 contains 16 residues. Sequencing was performed with immunoSEQ multiplex PCR; in TCRdb, only in-frame clones are kept and a portion is missing. This repertoire shows about 240,000 clones, around 87% found once; its top ten account for roughly 1.2%. As to this clone: The antigen is undetermined.

Sequencing input: PBMCs. The chain is built from TRBV5-1 and TRBJ1-2; TRBD1 matches 8 bases. The receptor comes from a woman aged 30 to 39 in good health and CMV-seropositive. The CDR3 bases are TGCGCCAGCAGCCCTGGACAGGGCATACTTAACTATGGCTACACCTTC. Amino acids: CASSPGQGILNYGYTF.